This T cell receptor (beta chain) was recovered during a study of T cells in localized non-small cell lung cancer. Points on this clone: Its antigen is currently unknown.

Here immunoSEQ multiplex PCR was the method, and the copy in TCRdb shows in-frame clones only, minus some. The sample contains around 15,000 clones, about 90% of which appear only once. Germline CDR1 and CDR2: SGHTA and FQGNSA. With V trimmed by 3 bases and J by 7 bases, 5 bases remained unmatched. The CDR3 totals 14 residues. General study points: Appearances in adjacent lung were noted for a median approximately 58 of the top 100 tumor clones. Without multi-region sequencing, intratumor heterogeneity could not be excluded. Tumor trailed uninvolved adjacent lung in T cell clonality, which peaked there.

The chain joins TRBV7-2 to TRBJ1-5, with 8 bases that match TRBD1. Here the sequenced sample was peripheral blood mononuclear cells, taken before any cancer treatment. The TCR comes from a woman aged 40-69 years with stage III lung adenocarcinoma. The CDR3 nucleotides read TGTGCCAGCAGCTTCTCGGACAGGGTCCAGCCCCAGCATTTT. This sequence encodes CASSFSDRVQPQHF.